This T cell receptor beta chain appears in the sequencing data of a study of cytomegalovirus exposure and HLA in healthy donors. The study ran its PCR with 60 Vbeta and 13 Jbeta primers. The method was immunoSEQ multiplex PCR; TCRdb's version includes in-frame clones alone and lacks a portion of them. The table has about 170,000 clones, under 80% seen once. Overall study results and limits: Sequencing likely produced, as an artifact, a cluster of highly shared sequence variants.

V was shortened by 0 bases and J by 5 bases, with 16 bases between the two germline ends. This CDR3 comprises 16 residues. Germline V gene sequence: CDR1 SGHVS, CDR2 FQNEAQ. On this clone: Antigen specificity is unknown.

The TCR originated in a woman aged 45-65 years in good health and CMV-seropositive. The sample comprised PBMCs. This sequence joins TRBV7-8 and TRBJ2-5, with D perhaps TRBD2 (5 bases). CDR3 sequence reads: CASSLAGGGVRETQYF. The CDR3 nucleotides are TGTGCCAGCAGCTTAGCTGGAGGCGGTGTCCGGGAGACCCAGTACTTC.